This TCR beta chain was sequenced in a study of blood T cell repertoires in COVID-19. Trimming stripped 8 bases from V and 0 bases from J, with 7 bases between. CDR3 length: 12 amino acids. In germline, CDR1 is LNHDA, CDR2 SQIVND (reference sequence). Clones were read by immunoSEQ multiplex PCR, and TCRdb kept only the in-frame ones, dropping some. The sample yields a few hundred thousand clones, almost 90% seen once. The V and J genes are TRBV19 and TRBJ1-2; D is perhaps TRBD1 (6 bases). Source material: peripheral blood. This TCR came from a woman aged 55 to 70 with COVID-19, enrolled during active disease. CDR3 nucleotides: TGTGCCAGTGAGGGGGCTAACTATGGCTACACCTTC. This gives the protein CASEGANYGYTF.